This passage covers 9 T cell receptor beta chains from one sample sequenced in a study of vaccination and CD4 T cells after COVID-19. No antigen has been identified for these receptors. As for treatment: approximately nine-day PBMC culture with coronavirus spike peptide pools or control peptides (ViraFEST assay). An Oncomine TCR Beta short-read assay was used to sequence the DNA from cultured CD4+ T cells. TCRdb analysed the PCR reads with MiXCR anew, one entry per CDR3 protein. The sample has around 9,200 distinct CDR3 sequences, 45% seen once. Sequencing was performed on CD4+ T cells from blood, cultured in vitro. The receptors here all came from a human donor who had recovered from COVID-19.

Only a few counts were recorded for this clonotype. The rearrangement joins TRBV2 to TRBJ1-1; tentatively, D is TRBD1 (6 bases). V lost 7 bases, J lost 1 base, and 10 bases lay in between. This CDR3 is 13 amino acids long. CDR1 and CDR2 from the germline V gene are SNHLY and FYNNEI. CDR3 nucleotide sequence: TGTGCCAGCATCCGGGACACGAACACTGAAGCTTTCTTT. Its protein product is CASIRDTNTEAFF.

The rearrangement joins TRBV20-1 to TRBJ2-7; TRBD2 aligns across 9 bases. The length of the CDR3 is 17 residues. J lost 7 bases, V lost 0 bases, and 16 bases had no gene match. The germline gives CDR1 DFQATT, CDR2 SNEGSKA (reference sequence). The DNA of the CDR3 is TGCAGTGCTAGAGATCGGATTGGTAGCGGGAGTTGGGAGGAGCAGTACTTC. Protein sequence: CSARDRIGSGSWEEQYF.

This clonotype was counted a few times. This sequence joins TRBV19 and TRBJ1-2; a weak D match, TRBD1 (6 bases). CDR3 length: 12 residues. CDR1 and CDR2 (germline): LNHDA, SQIVND (reference sequence). Trimming pared 7 bases from V and 5 bases from J, leaving 11 bases between. This CDR3 reads CASKAQGYGYTF. DNA for the CDR3: TGTGCCAGTAAAGCACAGGGTTATGGCTACACCTTC.

The chain recombines TRBV7-3 with TRBJ2-2; 14 bases are a match to TRBD2. This CDR3 is 17 amino acids long. Unmatched junction bases numbered 8, after V lost 5 bases and J lost 6 bases. The V gene's germline CDR1 is SGHTA and CDR2 FQGTGA. The CDR3 nucleotides read TGTGCCAGCAGCGCCAGGACTAGCGGGAGGAGGGCCGGGGAGCTGTTTTTT. It encodes CASSARTSGRRAGELFF.

The chain is built from TRBV5-4 and TRBJ2-2; 8 positions match TRBD1. J gave up 3 bases and V 3 bases, and 4 bases lay outside the gene matches. Germline loops: CDR1 SGHNT, CDR2 YYREEE (reference sequence). This CDR3 region has 15 residues. The CDR3 region is CASSSNRGDTGELFF. CDR3 DNA sequence: TGTGCCAGCAGCTCGAACAGGGGGGACACCGGGGAGCTGTTTTTT.

This clonotype was detected a few times. This rearrangement joins TRBV6-5 to TRBJ2-1; D unresolved. The V gene lost 3 bases and the J gene lost 5 bases, with 17 bases spanning the gap. Germline assignment: CDR1 MNHEY and CDR2 SVGAGI. The CDR3 consists of 16 residues. The CDR3 loop is CASSYSGRGQNNEQFF. CDR3 coding DNA: TGTGCCAGCAGTTATTCCGGTAGAGGTCAGAACAATGAGCAGTTCTTC.

The genes are TRBV7-6 and TRBJ2-7; TRBD1 aligns across 7 bases. CDR1 is SGHVS, CDR2 FNYEAQ, per germline. The CDR3 is made up of 15 amino acids. With V trimmed by 4 bases and J by 4 bases, 10 bases remained unmatched. The CDR3 DNA reads TGTGCCAGCAGCTATAGACAGGGAGTTATTTACGAGCAGTACTTC. Its protein is CASSYRQGVIYEQYF.

The chain joins TRBV5-1 to TRBJ2-5; 12 positions match TRBD1. V lost 0 bases and J lost 5; bases outside the gene matches: 8. The CDR3 has 17 residues. The V gene's germline CDR1 is SGHRS and CDR2 YFSETQ. The CDR3 DNA reads as TGCGCCAGCAGCTTGGCCGCGGGACAGGGGGCGGGCGAGACCCAGTACTTC. This translates into CASSLAAGQGAGETQYF.

The rearrangement links TRBV20-1 to TRBJ1-2; a weak D match, TRBD1 (5 bases). The CDR3 totals 13 residues. The V gene's germline CDR1 is DFQATT and CDR2 SNEGSKA (reference sequence). The germline V and J ends were trimmed by 5 bases and 2 bases, with 12 bases remaining between them. CDR3 residues: CSARRGVNYGYTF. CDR3 DNA: TGCAGTGCTCGAAGAGGGGTAAACTATGGCTACACCTTC.